The 7 T cell receptor beta chains listed next were all sequenced from one sample in a study. TCRdb reprocessed the RT-PCR reads with MiXCR, giving one entry per CDR3 protein. The data hold about 700,000 distinct CDR3 sequences, with approximately 14% observed a single time. The sequencing sample was made of memory CD4+ T cells from blood. All receptors come from a female donor in good health, serving as a healthy control.

This chain connects TRBV20-1 to TRBJ1-1, with no clear D. The germline gives CDR1 DFQATT, CDR2 SNEGSKA (reference sequence). Trimming left V 0 bases short and J 11 bases short, with 13 bases between. The CDR3 runs to 12 residues. This CDR3 reads CSARDSGVRAFF. Here the CDR3 DNA reads TGCAGTGCTAGAGATAGCGGGGTTCGGGCTTTCTTT.

V usage is TRBV5-4 and J usage is TRBJ1-2; possible D gene TRBD1, 5 bases. The CDR3 extends over 15 amino acids. Germline loops: CDR1 SGHNT, CDR2 YYREEE (reference sequence). V lost 3 bases to trimming and J lost 12 bases, with 24 bases between them. The CDR3 coding sequence is TGTGCCAGCAGCTCCACTAACAGTCCGGACGGGGACGACACCTTC. Amino acids: CASSSTNSPDGDDTF.

This clonotype was seen repeatedly, ten times or more. The rearrangement joins TRBV27 to TRBJ1-6; no definite D call. The ends were cut back, 8 bases at V and 4 bases at J, with 9 bases in the middle. From germline, CDR1 is MNHEY and CDR2 SMNVEV (reference sequence). The CDR3 is 13 amino acids. CDR3 protein: CASWSSYNSPLHF. CDR3 bases: TGTGCCAGCTGGTCCTCATATAATTCACCCCTCCACTTT.

The CDR3 loop reads CASSLTSGMAEQYF. The CDR3 DNA reads TGTGCCAGCAGCCTGACTAGCGGGATGGCCGAGCAGTACTTC. The V and J genes are TRBV3-1 and TRBJ2-7, with 11 positions matching TRBD2. Germline lookup yields CDR1 LGHDT and CDR2 YNNKEL (reference sequence). J was trimmed by 6 bases and V by 4 bases; bases with no gene match: 5. The CDR3 runs to 14 residues.

This chain connects TRBV5-1 to TRBJ2-7, with a possible D match to TRBD2 (6 bases). The germline V and J ends were trimmed by 0 bases and 2 bases, with 9 bases remaining between them. This CDR3 is 14 amino acids long. Germline CDR1 and CDR2: SGHRS and YFSETQ. CDR3 amino acids: CASSLVLAPYEQYF. In DNA form, the CDR3 reads TGCGCCAGCAGCTTGGTGCTAGCGCCCTACGAGCAGTACTTC.

The chain is built from TRBV7-2 and TRBJ2-6, with D possibly TRBD1 on 5 matching bases. The CDR3 contains 16 residues. Per germline, CDR1 SGHTA and CDR2 FQGNSA. The ends were cut back, 5 bases at V and 0 bases at J, with 11 bases in the middle. As DNA, the CDR3 is TGTGCCAGCAGCGCCCACAGGACCTCTGGGGCCAACGTCCTGACTTTC. Translated: CASSAHRTSGANVLTF.

A few counts support this clonotype. The CDR3 reads CASSPWAGGNHEQYF. Here the CDR3 DNA reads TGTGCCAGCAGCCCGTGGGCGGGAGGGAACCACGAGCAGTACTTC. The chain employs TRBV7-2 and TRBJ2-7, with 9 bases that match TRBD2. The CDR3 spans 15 residues. CDR1 and CDR2 from the germline V gene are SGHTA and FQGNSA. The V and J ends lost 5 bases and 5 bases, in that order; junction bases with no gene match: 10.